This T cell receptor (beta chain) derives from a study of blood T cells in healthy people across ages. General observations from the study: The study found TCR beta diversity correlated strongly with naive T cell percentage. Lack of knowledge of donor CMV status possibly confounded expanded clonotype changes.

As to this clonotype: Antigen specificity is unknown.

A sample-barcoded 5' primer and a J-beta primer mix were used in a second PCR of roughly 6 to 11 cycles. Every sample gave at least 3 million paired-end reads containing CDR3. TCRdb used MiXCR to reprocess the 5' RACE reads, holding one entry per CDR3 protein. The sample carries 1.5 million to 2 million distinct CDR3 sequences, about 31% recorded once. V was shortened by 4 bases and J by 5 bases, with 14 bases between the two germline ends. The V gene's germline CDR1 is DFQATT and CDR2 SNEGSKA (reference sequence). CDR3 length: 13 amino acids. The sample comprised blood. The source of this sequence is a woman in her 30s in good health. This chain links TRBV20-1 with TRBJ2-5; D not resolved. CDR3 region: CSAKPSVAETQYF. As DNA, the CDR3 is TGCAGTGCTAAACCCTCCGTTGCGGAGACCCAGTACTTC.